This record covers a single T cell receptor beta chain. This sample is drawn from a study of blood T cell repertoires in COVID-19. About the research overall: COVID-19 samples, acute and convalescent, were from the United States, Italy and Spain. The analysed material was cDNA or gDNA that came from T cells, B-cell-depleted T cells, or PBMCs.

Methods used by the authors: Nucleated cell counts were estimated from reference gene primer amplification. The method was immunoSEQ multiplex PCR; TCRdb's version includes in-frame clones alone and lacks a portion of them. Clone size and V and J calls were adopted from that table, with D and trimming inferred from the DNA. The table records about 45,000 clones, roughly 88% of them present only once. The CDR3 length is 15 residues. Germline V CDR1 and CDR2: MNHEY, SVGAGI. V lost 2 bases and J lost 5, with 13 bases in between. This rearrangement joins TRBV6-5 to TRBJ2-1; D possibly corresponds to TRBD2 (6 bases). Sequencing was performed on peripheral blood. This TCR derives from a woman of 80 years or more with acute or convalescent COVID-19. CDR3 nucleotides: TGTGCCAGCAGTTACCCGGGAGCTACTCACAATGAGCAGTTCTTC. This sequence encodes CASSYPGATHNEQFF.